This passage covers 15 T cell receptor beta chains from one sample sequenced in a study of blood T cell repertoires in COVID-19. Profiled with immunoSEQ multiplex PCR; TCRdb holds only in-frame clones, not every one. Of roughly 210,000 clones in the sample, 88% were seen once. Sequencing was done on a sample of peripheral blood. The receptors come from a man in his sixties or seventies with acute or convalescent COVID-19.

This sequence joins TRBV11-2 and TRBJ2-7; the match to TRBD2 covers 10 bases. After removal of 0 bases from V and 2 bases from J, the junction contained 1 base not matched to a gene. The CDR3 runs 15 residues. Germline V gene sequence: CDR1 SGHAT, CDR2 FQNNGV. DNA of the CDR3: TGTGCCAGCAGCTTAGACAGCGGGAGGGCCTACGAGCAGTACTTC. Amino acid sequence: CASSLDSGRAYEQYF. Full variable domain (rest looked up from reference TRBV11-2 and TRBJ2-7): EAGVAQSPRYKIIEKRQSVAFWCNPISGHATLYWYQQILGQGPKLLIQFQNNGVVDDSQLPKDRFSAERLKGVDSTLKIQPAKLEDSAVYLCASSLDSGRAYEQYFGPGTRLTVT.

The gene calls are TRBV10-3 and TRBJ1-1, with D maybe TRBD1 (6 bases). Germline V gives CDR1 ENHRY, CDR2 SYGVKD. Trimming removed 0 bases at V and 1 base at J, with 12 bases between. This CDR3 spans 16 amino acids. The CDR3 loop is CAISESTGTPNTEAFF. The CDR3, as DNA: TGTGCCATCAGTGAGTCAACCGGGACACCGAACACTGAAGCTTTCTTT.

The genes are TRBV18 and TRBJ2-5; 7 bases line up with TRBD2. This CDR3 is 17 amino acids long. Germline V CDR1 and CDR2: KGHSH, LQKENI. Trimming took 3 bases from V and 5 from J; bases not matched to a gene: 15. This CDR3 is CASSPVSGPATPETQYF. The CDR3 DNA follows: TGTGCCAGCTCACCCGTTAGCGGGCCGGCTACCCCCGAGACCCAGTACTTC.

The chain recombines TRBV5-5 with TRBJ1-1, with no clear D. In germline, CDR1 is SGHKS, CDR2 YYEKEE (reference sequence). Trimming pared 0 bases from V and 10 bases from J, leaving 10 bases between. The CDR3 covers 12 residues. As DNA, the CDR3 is TGTGCCAGCAGCTTGGCACAGCAAACAGCTTTCTTT. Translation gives CASSLAQQTAFF. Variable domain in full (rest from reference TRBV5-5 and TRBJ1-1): DAGVTQSPTHLIKTRGQQVTLRCSPISGHKSVSWYQQVLGQGPQFIFQYYEKEERGRGNFPDRFSARQFPNYSSELNVNALLLGDSALYLCASSLAQQTAFFGQGTRLTVV.

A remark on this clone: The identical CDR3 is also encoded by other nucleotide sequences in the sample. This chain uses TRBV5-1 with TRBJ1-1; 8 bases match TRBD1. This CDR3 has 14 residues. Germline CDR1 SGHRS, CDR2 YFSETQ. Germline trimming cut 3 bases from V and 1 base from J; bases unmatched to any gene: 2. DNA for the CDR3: TGCGCCAGCAGCTCGGGGACAGGGAACACTGAAGCTTTCTTT. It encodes CASSSGTGNTEAFF.

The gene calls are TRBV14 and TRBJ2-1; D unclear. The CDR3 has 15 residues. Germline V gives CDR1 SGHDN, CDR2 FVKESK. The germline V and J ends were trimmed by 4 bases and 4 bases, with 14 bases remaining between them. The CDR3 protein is CASSRSGAQYNEQFF. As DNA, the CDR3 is TGTGCCAGCAGCCGTAGTGGAGCCCAGTACAATGAGCAGTTCTTC.

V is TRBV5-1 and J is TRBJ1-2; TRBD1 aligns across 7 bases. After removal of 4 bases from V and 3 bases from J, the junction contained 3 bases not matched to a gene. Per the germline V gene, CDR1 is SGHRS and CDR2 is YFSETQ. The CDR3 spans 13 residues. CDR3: CASSNTGDYGYTF. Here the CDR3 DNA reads TGCGCCAGCAGCAATACAGGGGACTATGGCTACACCTTC.

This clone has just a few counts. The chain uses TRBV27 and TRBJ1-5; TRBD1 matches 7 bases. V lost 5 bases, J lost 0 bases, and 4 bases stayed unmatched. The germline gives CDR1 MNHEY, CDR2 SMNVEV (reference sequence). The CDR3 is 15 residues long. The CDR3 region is CASSDRALSNQPQHF. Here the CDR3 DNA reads TGTGCCAGCAGTGACAGGGCCCTTAGCAATCAGCCCCAGCATTTT.

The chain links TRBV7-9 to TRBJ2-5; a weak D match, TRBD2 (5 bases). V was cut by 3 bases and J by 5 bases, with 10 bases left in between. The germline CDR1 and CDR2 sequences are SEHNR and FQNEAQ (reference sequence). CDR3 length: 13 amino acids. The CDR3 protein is CASSLEVWETQYF. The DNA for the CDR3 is TGTGCCAGCAGCTTGGAGGTGTGGGAGACCCAGTACTTC.

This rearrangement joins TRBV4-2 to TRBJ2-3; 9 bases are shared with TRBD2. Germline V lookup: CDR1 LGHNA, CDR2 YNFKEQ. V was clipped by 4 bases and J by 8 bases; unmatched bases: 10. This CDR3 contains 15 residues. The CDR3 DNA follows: TGTGCCAGCAGCCGACTAGCGGAGGGGGGGTCTACGCAGTATTTT. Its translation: CASSRLAEGGSTQYF.

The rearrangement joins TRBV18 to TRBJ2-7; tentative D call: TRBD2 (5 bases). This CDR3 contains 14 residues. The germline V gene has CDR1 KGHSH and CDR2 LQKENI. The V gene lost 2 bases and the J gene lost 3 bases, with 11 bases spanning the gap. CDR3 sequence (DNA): TGTGCCAGCTCACCAAGTACCGGGGACTACGAGCAGTACTTC. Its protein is CASSPSTGDYEQYF.

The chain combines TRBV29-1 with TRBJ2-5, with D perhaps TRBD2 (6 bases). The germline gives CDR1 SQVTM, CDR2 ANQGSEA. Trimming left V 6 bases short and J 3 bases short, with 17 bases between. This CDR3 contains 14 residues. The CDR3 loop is CSVGTRGPKETQYF. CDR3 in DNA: TGCAGCGTCGGAACGCGGGGTCCCAAAGAGACCCAGTACTTC.

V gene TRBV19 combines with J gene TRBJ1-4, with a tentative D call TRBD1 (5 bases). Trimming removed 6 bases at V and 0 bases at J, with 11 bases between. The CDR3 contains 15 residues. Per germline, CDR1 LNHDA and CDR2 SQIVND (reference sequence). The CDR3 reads CASSEQDSTNEKLFF. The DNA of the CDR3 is TGTGCCAGTAGCGAACAGGATTCAACTAATGAAAAACTGTTTTTT.

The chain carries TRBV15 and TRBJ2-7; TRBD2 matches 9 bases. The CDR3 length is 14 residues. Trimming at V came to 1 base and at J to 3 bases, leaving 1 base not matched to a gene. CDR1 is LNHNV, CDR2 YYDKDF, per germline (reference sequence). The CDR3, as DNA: TGTGCCACCAGCAGAGTAGCGGGGGTCTACGAGCAGTACTTC. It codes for CATSRVAGVYEQYF.

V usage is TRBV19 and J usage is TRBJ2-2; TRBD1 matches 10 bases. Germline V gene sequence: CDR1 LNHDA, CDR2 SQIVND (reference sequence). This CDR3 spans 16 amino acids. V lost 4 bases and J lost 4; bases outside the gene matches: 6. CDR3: CASSRGQGRSTGELFF. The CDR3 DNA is TGTGCCAGTAGTAGGGGACAGGGGCGTAGCACCGGGGAGCTGTTTTTT.